These 5 T cell receptor beta chains originate from one sample sequenced in a study of blood T cell repertoires in COVID-19. Sequenced by immunoSEQ multiplex PCR; TCRdb stores in-frame clones only, minus some. Seen here are just over 150,000 clones, 85% to 90% observed once, and the top ten hold over 12%. What was sequenced was peripheral blood. The receptors originated from a woman aged 40 to 50 with acute or convalescent COVID-19.

V is TRBV7-9 and J is TRBJ2-1, with TRBD1 matching 7 bases. There are 16 residues in the CDR3. Germline trimming cut 1 base from V and 5 bases from J; bases unmatched to any gene: 8. CDR1 SEHNR and CDR2 FQNEAQ come from the germline V gene (reference sequence). CDR3 amino acids: CASSLVSGTENNEQFF. The CDR3, as DNA: TGTGCCAGCAGCTTAGTTTCCGGGACAGAAAACAATGAGCAGTTCTTC.

The J gene is TRBJ1-5, the V gene TRBV19, with D tentatively TRBD1 (6 bases). The V gene lost 10 bases and the J gene lost 1 base, with 14 bases spanning the gap. CDR3 length: 14 residues. The germline gives CDR1 LNHDA, CDR2 SQIVND (reference sequence). The CDR3 sequence: CATSTGPSNQPQHF. The CDR3 DNA reads TGTGCCACCTCGACAGGACCCAGCAATCAGCCCCAGCATTTT.

V and J are TRBV15 and TRBJ1-1, with no clear D. The CDR3 length is 13 residues. Germline V lookup: CDR1 LNHNV, CDR2 YYDKDF (reference sequence). Trimming stripped 1 base from V and 4 bases from J, with 7 bases between. The CDR3 sequence: CATSRAGITEAFF. The CDR3 DNA sequence: TGTGCCACCAGCAGAGCGGGAATCACTGAAGCTTTCTTT. Together with reference TRBV15 and TRBJ1-1, the CDR3 gives the full variable domain: DAMVIQNPRYQVTQFGKPVTLSCSQTLNHNVMYWYQQKSSQAPKLLFHYYDKDFNNEADTPDNFQSRRPNTSFCFLDIRSPGLGDTAMYLCATSRAGITEAFFGQGTRLTVV.

This rearrangement joins TRBV5-6 to TRBJ2-7; 9 nucleotides line up with TRBD2. Losses at the gene ends were 0 bases for V and 3 bases for J; bases not matched to a gene: 4. CDR3 length: 15 residues. CDR1 is SGHDT and CDR2 is YYEEEE in the germline V gene. The CDR3 here is CASSLGSGSFYEQYF. DNA for the CDR3: TGTGCCAGCAGCTTGGGTAGCGGGAGTTTCTACGAGCAGTACTTC.

In its sample, this clone was seen many times. The chain combines TRBV2 with TRBJ2-4, with 7 nucleotides matching TRBD2. The CDR3 consists of 15 residues. Losses at the gene ends were 5 bases for V and 8 bases for J; bases not matched to a gene: 12. Germline V gene lookup returns CDR1 SNHLY and CDR2 FYNNEI. Here the CDR3 reads CASSRPREAVDIQYF. Written as DNA, the CDR3 is TGTGCCAGCAGTAGACCCCGGGAGGCCGTGGACATTCAGTACTTC.